The TCR beta chain described here comes from a study of identical twins' blood T cells. Study at large: Roughly 6 alpha and about 6 beta libraries together yielded 45 million or so reads. Study observations and caveats: Out-of-frame TCRbeta clonotypes reportedly had markedly more similar V usage in twins than unrelated donors.

This clonotype was observed a handful of times. Antigen: not known. Reared together, all three twin pairs probably met the same infectious agents and vaccines. From the 5' RACE reads, TCRdb called clonotypes with MiXCR, one entry per CDR3 protein. The sample has 350,000 to 400,000 distinct CDR3 sequences; about 28% are singletons. Germline V gene sequence: CDR1 SGHRS, CDR2 YFSETQ. This CDR3 is built from 16 residues. Trimming at V came to 2 bases and at J to 3 bases, leaving 8 bases not matched to a gene. Sequencing was carried out using PBMCs. The sequence derives from a woman aged 18-49 years in good health. The chain uses TRBV5-1 and TRBJ2-5; TRBD2 agrees at 9 bases. Here the CDR3 reads CASSFGERGAEETQYF. Written as DNA, the CDR3 is TGCGCCAGCAGCTTCGGGGAGCGGGGGGCCGAAGAGACCCAGTACTTC.